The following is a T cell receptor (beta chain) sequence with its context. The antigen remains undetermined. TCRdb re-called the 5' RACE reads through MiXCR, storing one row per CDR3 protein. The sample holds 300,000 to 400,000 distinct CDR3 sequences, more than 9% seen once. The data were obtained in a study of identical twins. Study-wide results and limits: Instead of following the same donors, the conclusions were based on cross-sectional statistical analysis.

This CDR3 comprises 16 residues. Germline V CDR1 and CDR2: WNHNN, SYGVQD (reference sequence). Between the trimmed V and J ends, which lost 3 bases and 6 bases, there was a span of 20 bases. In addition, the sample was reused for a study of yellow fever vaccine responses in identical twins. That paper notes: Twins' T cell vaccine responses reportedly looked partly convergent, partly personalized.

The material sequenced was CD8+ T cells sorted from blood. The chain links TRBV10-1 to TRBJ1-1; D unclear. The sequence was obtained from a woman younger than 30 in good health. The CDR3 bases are TGCGCCAGCAGTGACTCCTTCCGGGTTCCCCAGCCTGAAGCTTTCTTT. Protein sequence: CASSDSFRVPQPEAFF.